These 26 T cell receptor beta chains originate from one sample sequenced in a study of shared clonotypes between healthy human individuals. The method was immunoSEQ multiplex PCR; TCRdb's version includes in-frame clones alone and lacks a portion of them. The sample holds over 950,000 clones, 60% to 85% seen once. The sample comprised memory CD4+ T cells from PBMCs. Subset given: CD45RA-negative fraction. The source of these receptors is a man aged 18 to 30 in good health. Some clones in this sample may be carry-over from other donors' samples.

With regard to this clone: This specimen includes other DNA sequences encoding the same CDR3. The chain carries TRBV28 and TRBJ1-3, with 11 bases matching TRBD1. Germline V gene data show CDR1 as MDHEN and CDR2 as SYDVKM. This CDR3 region has 15 residues. Unmatched junction bases numbered 5, after V lost 5 bases and J lost 5 bases. In DNA, the CDR3 is TGTGCCAGCAGTCGGACAGGGGGCGGAAGAAACACCATATATTTT. As protein: CASSRTGGGRNTIYF. Based on the CDR3 plus reference TRBV28 and TRBJ1-3, the full variable domain is DVKVTQSSRYLVKRTGEKVFLECVQDMDHENMFWYRQDPGLGLRLIYFSYDVKMKEKGDIPEGYSVSREKKERFSLILESASTNQTSMYLCASSRTGGGRNTIYFGEGSWLTVV.

The CDR3 DNA sequence: TGTGCCAGCAGCTCTACTAGCGGGAGGGCCTCGGAGCTGTTTTTT. Protein sequence: CASSSTSGRASELFF. J is TRBJ2-2 and V is TRBV11-3, with 13 bases lining up with TRBD2. Germline V gene lookup returns CDR1 SGHNT and CDR2 YENEEA. V gave up 4 bases and J gave up 10 bases; unmatched junction bases: 6. The CDR3 length is 15 residues.

The CDR3 protein is CSVSVAGGGNEQFF. CDR3 sequence (DNA): TGCAGCGTATCGGTAGCGGGAGGGGGGAATGAGCAGTTCTTC. The rearrangement uses TRBV29-1 and TRBJ2-1; 11 bases fit TRBD2. V shed 6 bases and J 7 bases; nucleotides not matched to a gene: 8. CDR3 size: 14 residues. Germline V gene data show CDR1 as SQVTM and CDR2 as ANQGSEA.

With respect to this clone: This may come from a read error, since a much larger clone is one base off. Other nucleotide sequences in the sample specify the same CDR3. The gene calls are TRBV5-1 and TRBJ1-1, with no clear D. Looked up from germline, CDR1 is SGHRS and CDR2 is YFSETQ. The ends were cut back, 0 bases at V and 1 base at J, with 4 bases in the middle. The CDR3 runs to 13 residues. CDR3 coding DNA: TGCGCCAGCAGCTTGGTACCGAACACTGAAGCTTTCTTT. Its translation: CASSLVPNTEAFF. The variable domain in full, completed from reference TRBV5-1 and TRBJ1-1, reads KAGVTQTPRYLIKTRGQQVTLSCSPISGHRSVSWYQQTPGQGLQFLFEYFSETQRNKGNFPGRFSGRQFSNSRSEMNVSTLELGDSALYLCASSLVPNTEAFFGQGTRLTVV.

The chain joins TRBV6-5 to TRBJ1-2; tentatively, D is TRBD1 (5 bases). The V end lost 2 bases, the J end lost 4 bases, and 11 bases lay between the germline ends. The CDR3 sequence is 14 residues long. The V gene's germline CDR1 is MNHEY and CDR2 SVGAGI. The CDR3 region has the DNA TGTGCCAGCAGTTACGGGAGGGGAATCTATGGCTACACCTTC. It yields the protein CASSYGRGIYGYTF.

The rearrangement links TRBV14 to TRBJ2-1, with D hard to call. The CDR3 spans 11 residues. Trimming took 1 base from V and 7 from J, leaving 2 bases between them. Germline V gene sequence: CDR1 SGHDN, CDR2 FVKESK. This chain's CDR3 is CASSQVNEQFF. CDR3 sequence (DNA): TGTGCCAGCAGCCAAGTGAATGAGCAGTTCTTC.

The chain employs TRBV6-6 and TRBJ1-2; 8 bases match TRBD1. The CDR3 length is 13 residues. J lost 4 bases, V lost 6 bases, and 4 bases had no gene match. CDR1 and CDR2 from the germline V gene are MNHNY and SVGAGI (reference sequence). The CDR3 DNA follows: TGTGCCAGCAGAAGGGGACAGGCCTATGGCTACACCTTC. Amino acids: CASRRGQAYGYTF.

The V gene is TRBV28, the J gene TRBJ2-7; no clear D. V was cut by 7 bases and J by 0 bases, with 7 bases left in between. Germline V lookup: CDR1 MDHEN, CDR2 SYDVKM. The CDR3 has 12 residues. Written as DNA, the CDR3 is TGTGCCAGCACTCGGAGCTCCTACGAGCAGTACTTC. Translated, it gives CASTRSSYEQYF.

Notes on this clone: A far larger clone is only one base removed, so a read error is likely. This rearrangement joins TRBV2 to TRBJ1-1; the D is unclear. CDR1 and CDR2 (germline): SNHLY, FYNNEI. This CDR3 has 11 residues. Trimming shortened V by 6 bases and J by 2 bases, and 4 bases separated the two germline ends. As DNA, the CDR3 is TGTGCCAGCAGGAGAAACACTGAAGCTTTCTTT. Translation gives CASRRNTEAFF. Variable domain in full (rest from reference TRBV2 and TRBJ1-1): EPEVTQTPSHQVTQMGQEVILRCVPISNHLYFYWYRQILGQKVEFLVSFYNNEISEKSEIFDDQFSVERPDGSNFTLKIRSTKLEDSAMYFCASRRNTEAFFGQGTRLTVV.

On this clone itself: A much larger clone differs by one base, so this may be a read error. The rearrangement joins TRBV4-2 to TRBJ1-3; 7 nucleotides align to TRBD1. CDR1 and CDR2 (germline): LGHNA, YNFKEQ. The CDR3 runs 14 residues. J was trimmed by 0 bases and V by 5 bases; bases with no gene match: 1. CDR3 amino acids: CASSRTGSGNTIYF. CDR3 DNA: TGTGCCAGCAGCAGGACAGGCTCTGGAAACACCATATATTTT.

The chain joins TRBV19 to TRBJ2-7; 9 nucleotides line up with TRBD2. Germline lookup yields CDR1 LNHDA and CDR2 SQIVND (reference sequence). The CDR3 consists of 14 residues. Losses at the gene ends were 6 bases for V and 0 bases for J; bases not matched to a gene: 3. CDR3 nucleotides: TGTGCCAGTAGGGCTAGCGGGGTCTCCTACGAGCAGTACTTC. The encoded protein is CASRASGVSYEQYF.

The rearrangement uses TRBV9 and TRBJ2-1, with a weak D call TRBD2 (5 bases). Deletions cut 4 bases from V and 6 bases from J, with 20 bases between. Germline V gene sequence: CDR1 SGDLS, CDR2 YYNGEE. CDR3 size: 16 residues. As DNA, the CDR3 is TGTGCCAGCAGCTCCCCCCTAGCCCTCTCAGTCAATGAGCAGTTCTTC. Translation gives CASSSPLALSVNEQFF.

The chain is built from TRBV5-1 and TRBJ1-2; D is perhaps TRBD1 (6 bases). Germline loops: CDR1 SGHRS, CDR2 YFSETQ. The CDR3 has 15 amino acids. V lost 7 bases and J lost 4, with 20 bases in between. The CDR3 loop is CASARGGVTRYGYTF. CDR3 coding DNA: TGCGCCAGCGCCCGAGGGGGGGTAACCCGCTATGGCTACACCTTC.

The rearrangement uses TRBV29-1 and TRBJ1-5; unclear D gene. V shed 4 bases and J shed 0 bases, with 10 bases lying between them. Germline CDR1 reads SQVTM; CDR2 reads ANQGSEA. The CDR3 sequence is 14 residues long. Here the CDR3 reads CSVAEANSNQPQHF. The DNA for the CDR3 is TGCAGCGTTGCTGAGGCGAATAGCAATCAGCCCCAGCATTTT.

The rearrangement links TRBV5-6 to TRBJ2-5; TRBD2 matches 7 bases. The CDR3 is 13 residues long. Germline CDR1 and CDR2: SGHDT and YYEEEE. After removal of 5 bases from V and 5 bases from J, the junction contained 6 bases not matched to a gene. The chain's CDR3 is CASSPAGGETQYF. The CDR3 region has the DNA TGTGCCAGCAGTCCGGCCGGGGGGGAGACCCAGTACTTC.

This clone was seen only once. The chain is built from TRBV6-5 and TRBJ1-2, with D perhaps matching TRBD1 (5 bases). Germline assignment: CDR1 MNHEY and CDR2 SVGAGI. The CDR3 contains 15 residues. CDR3 DNA sequence: TGTGCTACCGGACACAGACGGCTAGCTAACTATGGCTACACCTTC. Protein: CATGHRRLANYGYTF.

The rearrangement uses TRBV7-3 and TRBJ2-2; no clear D. This CDR3 is built from 14 residues. Germline values: CDR1 SGHTA, CDR2 FQGTGA. Trimming left V 1 base short and J 7 bases short, with 10 bases between. The CDR3 sequence: CASSLRGGVGELFF. CDR3 nucleotide sequence: TGTGCCAGCAGCTTAAGGGGTGGAGTCGGGGAGCTGTTTTTT.

The chain joins TRBV15 to TRBJ2-5, with 9 bases aligning to TRBD1. Germline CDR1 LNHNV, CDR2 YYDKDF (reference sequence). This CDR3 region has 15 residues. V was pared by 5 bases and J by 0 bases, with 4 bases of the junction left unmatched. The DNA for the CDR3 is TGTGCCACCAGCCATGGACAGGGGAACCAAGAGACCCAGTACTTC. Amino acids: CATSHGQGNQETQYF.

This chain links TRBV2 with TRBJ2-1; D call uncertain. Germline V CDR1 and CDR2: SNHLY, FYNNEI. This CDR3 spans 13 amino acids. V shed 6 bases and J shed 6 bases, with 12 bases lying between them. The CDR3 region is CASRASLANEQFF. The CDR3 DNA reads as TGTGCCAGCAGGGCTTCCCTCGCCAATGAGCAGTTCTTC.

CDR3 sequence: CSAMGPNTDTQYF. The DNA of the CDR3 is TGCAGCGCCATGGGACCCAACACAGATACGCAGTATTTT. The genes are TRBV29-1 and TRBJ2-3; tentatively, D is TRBD1 or TRBD2 (5 bases each). The CDR3 length is 13 residues. CDR1 and CDR2 (germline): SQVTM, ANQGSEA. Trimming stripped 7 bases from V and 2 bases from J, with 13 bases between.

This rearrangement joins TRBV29-1 to TRBJ2-5; possibly TRBD1 or TRBD2 for D (5 bases each). CDR3 length: 12 residues. CDR1 and CDR2 (germline): SQVTM, ANQGSEA. The ends were cut back, 6 bases at V and 4 bases at J, with 12 bases in the middle. DNA of the CDR3: TGCAGCGTCGGACTCGGGGCAGAGACCCAGTACTTC. This sequence encodes CSVGLGAETQYF.

The rearrangement uses TRBV28 and TRBJ2-5; TRBD1 or TRBD2 may be the D gene (5 bases each). CDR3 length: 15 residues. Deletions cut 4 bases from V and 5 bases from J, with 17 bases between. Germline lookup yields CDR1 MDHEN and CDR2 SYDVKM. CDR3 bases: TGTGCCAGCAGTTCTATAGGGACGCTCGTGGAGACCCAGTACTTC. It encodes CASSSIGTLVETQYF.

The chain employs TRBV7-9 and TRBJ2-1, with TRBD2 matching over 15 bases. The CDR3 spans 15 residues. The germline gives CDR1 SEHNR, CDR2 FQNEAQ (reference sequence). The trim removed 5 bases at V and 8 bases at J, leaving 4 bases unmatched. The CDR3 protein is CASSRGLAGGDEQFF. For the CDR3, the DNA is TGTGCCAGCAGCAGAGGACTAGCGGGAGGGGATGAGCAGTTCTTC.

V usage is TRBV9 and J usage is TRBJ2-3; 10 bases agree with TRBD1. Germline V CDR1 and CDR2: SGDLS, YYNGEE. V shed 4 bases, J shed 2 bases, and the junction held 7 bases outside the gene matches. The CDR3 contains 16 residues. The CDR3 nucleotides read TGTGCCAGCAGCCCCCGGACAGGGGGATACACAGATACGCAGTATTTT. Translated, it gives CASSPRTGGYTDTQYF.

This chain connects TRBV6-5 to TRBJ2-5; the D gene could be TRBD1 or TRBD2 (6 bases each). This CDR3 comprises 15 residues. Deletions cut 7 bases from V and 5 bases from J, with 20 bases between. Germline CDR1 reads MNHEY; CDR2 reads SVGAGI. CDR3: CASIHRGNRDETQYF. Written as DNA, the CDR3 is TGTGCCAGCATCCACCGGGGGAACAGGGATGAGACCCAGTACTTC.

The chain recombines TRBV5-6 with TRBJ2-2, with a possible D match to TRBD2 (5 bases). Germline CDR1 is SGHDT and CDR2 is YYEEEE. The CDR3 contains 16 residues. V was shortened by 0 bases and J by 0 bases, with 9 bases between the two germline ends. The CDR3 loop is CASSLDKGANTGELFF. The CDR3 DNA is TGTGCCAGCAGCTTGGATAAGGGAGCGAACACCGGGGAGCTGTTTTTT. Full variable domain (missing parts from reference TRBV5-6 and TRBJ2-2): DAGVTQSPTHLIKTRGQQVTLRCSPKSGHDTVSWYQQALGQGPQFIFQYYEEEERQRGNFPDRFSGHQFPNYSSELNVNALLLGDSALYLCASSLDKGANTGELFFGEGSRLTVL.